This T cell receptor (beta chain) appears in the sequencing data of a study of radiotherapy plus CTLA-4 blockade in lung cancer. The wider study: Objective response was observed in 18% of patients, and disease control in roughly 31%.

Study conclusions and caveats: Response, reportedly, was best predicted by interferon-beta along with early blood T cell clone dynamics. Tumor-derived TCR clones expanded in blood after radiotherapy plus ipilimumab.

V shed 7 bases and J shed 7 bases, with 13 bases lying between them. The germline CDR1 and CDR2 sequences are SQVTM and ANQGSEA. The CDR3 consists of 11 residues. This table comes from immunoSEQ multiplex PCR, and its TCRdb copy is limited to in-frame clones, with some not included. The table lists some 96,000 clones, about 86% of them singletons. A remark on this clone: The antigen is undetermined.

The specimen comprised peripheral blood, sampled from a patient treated with radiotherapy plus ipilimumab. This TCR was sampled from a human donor with non-small cell lung cancer that progressed on radiotherapy plus ipilimumab. V and J are TRBV29-1 and TRBJ1-2; the D gene is possibly TRBD1 (6 bases). The CDR3: CSAIGGIGYTF. CDR3 in DNA: TGCAGCGCCATAGGGGGAATTGGCTACACCTTC.